A selection of T cell receptor beta chains follows, all from one sample in a study of cytomegalovirus exposure and HLA in healthy donors. The table came from immunoSEQ multiplex PCR; TCRdb's copy has only in-frame clones and leaves some out. The table for this sample gives roughly 50,000 clones. Sequences were obtained from PBMCs. Every receptor here comes from a male donor in good health and CMV-seropositive. Each CDR3 is given with its conserved first and last residue. The order of the fields is CDR3 DNA, CDR3 protein, J gene, D gene, V gene. D genes are given only for firm matches.

CDR3 DNA: TGTGCCACCAGCAGAGATACGCGGCCGGTGTTCTTC
CDR3 protein: CATSRDTRPVFF
J gene: TRBJ2-1
D gene: .
V gene: TRBV15

CDR3 DNA: TGCGCCAGCAGCCAAAAGACCGGGACAGTAAATTCACCCCTCCACTTT
CDR3 protein: CASSQKTGTVNSPLHF
J gene: TRBJ1-6
D gene: TRBD1
V gene: TRBV4-3

CDR3 DNA: TGTGCCAGTAGTATTGCCCCTAGCGGGGCCTCCGAGCAGTACTTC
CDR3 protein: CASSIAPSGASEQYF
J gene: TRBJ2-7
D gene: TRBD2
V gene: TRBV19

CDR3 DNA: TGTGCCAGCACCGGACACAACCAAGAGACCCAGTACTTC
CDR3 protein: CASTGHNQETQYF
J gene: TRBJ2-5
D gene: .
V gene: TRBV11-1

CDR3 DNA: TGTGCCAGCCCGGGACTAGCGGGGGGGCCCGGGGAGCTGTTTTTT
CDR3 protein: CASPGLAGGPGELFF
J gene: TRBJ2-2
D gene: TRBD2
V gene: TRBV10-3

CDR3 DNA: TGTGCCAGCAATGAACCCGGGACAGGGGTTTTTTCCATTGAAGACACTGAAGCTTTCTTT
CDR3 protein: CASNEPGTGVFSIEDTEAFF
J gene: TRBJ1-1
D gene: TRBD1
V gene: TRBV6-1

CDR3 DNA: TGTGCCAGCTCAACGACTAGCACCACAGATACGCAGTATTTT
CDR3 protein: CASSTTSTTDTQYF
J gene: TRBJ2-3
D gene: TRBD2
V gene: TRBV18

CDR3 DNA: TGTGCCAGCAGCGAGGGGAGCAGGGGAATGAACACTGAAGCTTTCTTT
CDR3 protein: CASSEGSRGMNTEAFF
J gene: TRBJ1-1
D gene: .
V gene: TRBV9

CDR3 DNA: TGTGCCAGCAGCACGACAGGGGACAATGAGCAGTTCTTC
CDR3 protein: CASSTTGDNEQFF
J gene: TRBJ2-1
D gene: TRBD1
V gene: TRBV7-3

CDR3 DNA: TGTGCCAGCAGCCCACATCTAGCGGGGGCGGGGACAGATACGCAGTATTTT
CDR3 protein: CASSPHLAGAGTDTQYF
J gene: TRBJ2-3
D gene: TRBD2
V gene: TRBV9

CDR3 DNA: TGCGCCAGCAGCACCACAGGGTTGAACGAGCAGTACTTC
CDR3 protein: CASSTTGLNEQYF
J gene: TRBJ2-7
D gene: .
V gene: TRBV4-1

CDR3 DNA: TGCGCCAGCACGGGGACAGGGAGGCGCCAAGAGACCCAGTACTTC
CDR3 protein: CASTGTGRRQETQYF
J gene: TRBJ2-5
D gene: TRBD1
V gene: TRBV10-2

CDR3 DNA: TGCGCCAGCAGCTTGGTCCACAGGGGGGGTTGGACTGAAGCTTTCTTT
CDR3 protein: CASSLVHRGGWTEAFF
J gene: TRBJ1-1
D gene: TRBD1
V gene: TRBV5-1

CDR3 DNA: TGTGCCAGCAGCTTATCGGGAGGTTTTGGAAACACCATATATTTT
CDR3 protein: CASSLSGGFGNTIYF
J gene: TRBJ1-3
D gene: .
V gene: TRBV7-3

CDR3 DNA: TGTGCCTGGAGTCCTCGAGGGGCAGGGGGATGGACCCAGTACTTC
CDR3 protein: CAWSPRGAGGWTQYF
J gene: TRBJ2-5
D gene: TRBD1
V gene: TRBV30

CDR3 DNA: TGTGCCAGCGGGGGGTTTGGGGAGCTGTTTTTT
CDR3 protein: CASGGFGELFF
J gene: TRBJ2-2
D gene: .
V gene: TRBV7-2

CDR3 DNA: TGTGCCAGCAGCCCAGGGGGAGAGACCCAGTACTTC
CDR3 protein: CASSPGGETQYF
J gene: TRBJ2-5
D gene: TRBD1
V gene: TRBV6-6

CDR3 DNA: TGTGCCAGTAGTATAGTCCCTCTCAGCGAGCAGTACTTC
CDR3 protein: CASSIVPLSEQYF
J gene: TRBJ2-7
D gene: .
V gene: TRBV19

CDR3 DNA: TGTGCCAGCAGCGTAGGCGGGGATTCGTACACTGAAGCTTTCTTT
CDR3 protein: CASSVGGDSYTEAFF
J gene: TRBJ1-1
D gene: .
V gene: TRBV9

CDR3 DNA: TGTGCCACCAGCAGAGGACAGGACTACGAGCAGTACTTC
CDR3 protein: CATSRGQDYEQYF
J gene: TRBJ2-7
D gene: .
V gene: TRBV15

CDR3 DNA: TGTGCCAGCAGCTTAGGCCCAGGGGATCAGCCCCAGCATTTT
CDR3 protein: CASSLGPGDQPQHF
J gene: TRBJ1-5
D gene: .
V gene: TRBV7-2

CDR3 DNA: TGTGCCAGCTCACCACAGGGGTCCGGAAACACCATATATTTT
CDR3 protein: CASSPQGSGNTIYF
J gene: TRBJ1-3
D gene: .
V gene: TRBV18

CDR3 DNA: TGCGCCAGCAGCCAAGATCCGGCGGGGGAGGGGGAGACCCAGTACTTC
CDR3 protein: CASSQDPAGEGETQYF
J gene: TRBJ2-5
D gene: TRBD2
V gene: TRBV4-3

CDR3 DNA: TGCGCCAGCAGCCAACTGTCCCGGGACAGGGAAGCTTTCTTT
CDR3 protein: CASSQLSRDREAFF
J gene: TRBJ1-1
D gene: TRBD1
V gene: TRBV4-1

CDR3 DNA: TGTGCCAGCAGTTACTCTAGCGGCAATACGCGGTATTTT
CDR3 protein: CASSYSSGNTRYF
J gene: TRBJ2-3
D gene: TRBD2
V gene: TRBV27

CDR3 DNA: TGCAGCGTTTCGGGGTACGTTAACAGCAGCACAGAGACCCAGTACTTC
CDR3 protein: CSVSGYVNSSTETQYF
J gene: TRBJ2-5
D gene: .
V gene: TRBV29-1

CDR3 DNA: TGTGCCAGCAGTGACAGGGACTATGGCTACACCTTC
CDR3 protein: CASSDRDYGYTF
J gene: TRBJ1-2
D gene: .
V gene: TRBV6-1

CDR3 DNA: TGCGCCAGCAGCTTGGGACTAGCGGGGGGCCTTAATGAGCAGTTCTTC
CDR3 protein: CASSLGLAGGLNEQFF
J gene: TRBJ2-1
D gene: TRBD2
V gene: TRBV5-1

CDR3 DNA: TGCAGCGTTGATTTGGCGGCCACAGATACGCAGTATTTT
CDR3 protein: CSVDLAATDTQYF
J gene: TRBJ2-3
D gene: .
V gene: TRBV29-1

CDR3 DNA: TGCAGCGTTACGAGACAAAACACTGAAGCTTTCTTT
CDR3 protein: CSVTRQNTEAFF
J gene: TRBJ1-1
D gene: .
V gene: TRBV29-1

CDR3 DNA: TGTGCCAGCAGTGTCGGGCAGGGGGCTGAAGCTTTCTTT
CDR3 protein: CASSVGQGAEAFF
J gene: TRBJ1-1
D gene: TRBD1
V gene: TRBV6-1

CDR3 DNA: TGCGCCAGCAGCCAAGATTTCAGGGGGGCGTATGGCTACACCTTC
CDR3 protein: CASSQDFRGAYGYTF
J gene: TRBJ1-2
D gene: TRBD1
V gene: TRBV4-3

CDR3 DNA: TGCGCCAGCAGCCAAGAAGCAGGGGCTGAAGCTTTCTTT
CDR3 protein: CASSQEAGAEAFF
J gene: TRBJ1-1
D gene: .
V gene: TRBV4-3

CDR3 DNA: TGTGCCAGCAGGGCAGCAGGGTCCGGTGGCTACACCTTC
CDR3 protein: CASRAAGSGGYTF
J gene: TRBJ1-2
D gene: .
V gene: TRBV25-1

CDR3 DNA: TGTGCCAGCGGGGACTTGGGGGGGTTCCAAGAGACCCAGTACTTC
CDR3 protein: CASGDLGGFQETQYF
J gene: TRBJ2-5
D gene: TRBD2
V gene: TRBV11-2

CDR3 DNA: TGTGCCAGCAGTGCTCAGGGGAACCTTTACAATGAGCAGTTCTTC
CDR3 protein: CASSAQGNLYNEQFF
J gene: TRBJ2-1
D gene: .
V gene: TRBV9

CDR3 DNA: TGTGCCAGCAGCCGCAGAAGCTCTGGGGCCAACGTCCTGACTTTC
CDR3 protein: CASSRRSSGANVLTF
J gene: TRBJ2-6
D gene: .
V gene: TRBV27

CDR3 DNA: TGTGCCAGCACCACCGGGACAGGGGGCCAAGGAAACACCGGGGAGCTGTTTTTT
CDR3 protein: CASTTGTGGQGNTGELFF
J gene: TRBJ2-2
D gene: TRBD1
V gene: TRBV9

CDR3 DNA: TGTGCCAGCAGCCAAGTGTGGACAGGGGTCTACGAGCAGTACTTC
CDR3 protein: CASSQVWTGVYEQYF
J gene: TRBJ2-7
D gene: TRBD1
V gene: TRBV14

CDR3 DNA: TGTGCCAGCAGCGTTGGGGGGGCTCAGCCCCAGCATTTT
CDR3 protein: CASSVGGAQPQHF
J gene: TRBJ1-5
D gene: .
V gene: TRBV7-8

CDR3 DNA: TGTGCCAGCAGCCATAGTCGGGGATACTCCTACAATGAGCAGTTCTTC
CDR3 protein: CASSHSRGYSYNEQFF
J gene: TRBJ2-1
D gene: .
V gene: TRBV7-2

CDR3 DNA: TGCGCCAGCAGCGCGGGGGGGCTCTCCTACGAGCAGTACTTC
CDR3 protein: CASSAGGLSYEQYF
J gene: TRBJ2-7
D gene: TRBD2
V gene: TRBV5-1

CDR3 DNA: TGTGCCAGCAGCGCCCCCGGGACAGGAGGTCAGCCCCAGCATTTT
CDR3 protein: CASSAPGTGGQPQHF
J gene: TRBJ1-5
D gene: .
V gene: TRBV21-1

CDR3 DNA: TGCGCCAGCAGCGCGACTAGCGGGGGACCCCCTCGCAATGAGCAGTTCTTC
CDR3 protein: CASSATSGGPPRNEQFF
J gene: TRBJ2-1
D gene: TRBD2
V gene: TRBV5-1